The source of this T cell receptor (beta chain) is a study of cytomegalovirus exposure and HLA in healthy donors (dated by TCRdb to about 2017). In terms of the full investigation: A later analysis indicated that the 130 or so validation repertoires were generated on the platform also employed for the 666 repertoires of the first cohort. The aim of the study was to test whether cataloging public T cell receptors could identify signatures of past pathogen exposure. In addition to the first cohort of 650 to 800 subjects, a separate validation cohort of 120 different subjects was used. High-throughput TCR immunosequencing, statistical association of individual TCRs with disease status, and machine learning were combined to predict cytomegalovirus infection status. Summary of the overall study and its limitations: The classifier was reported to diagnose cytomegalovirus status with high specificity and sensitivity in both the original cohort and the validation cohort. It was suggested by the authors that the approach could potentially be generalized to other disease states and immunological phenotypes. A few of the identified cytomegalovirus-associated TCR beta chains were confirmed in vitro to be specific for cytomegalovirus antigens. While some public TCRs were present in many individuals, most TCR sequences turned up only very rarely across donors. In a later analysis, TCRs clustered in the first cohort were found to also tend to co-occur in the approximately 120 validation repertoires, with 94% of cluster scores above 0. The study gave a list of about 150 TCR beta chains associated with cytomegalovirus. A later analysis had no HLA typing for the validation cohort, so co-occurrence there was scored across all 110 or so repertoires.

Via the germline V gene, CDR1 is SGHRS and CDR2 YFSETQ. The V and J ends are trimmed by 3 bases and 8 bases, leaving 22 bases between them. From the cysteine through the phenylalanine, the CDR3 covers 16 amino acids. CDR3 DNA only is kept here, 48 bases in frame from base 1. The library was prepared using the immunoSEQ multiplex PCR assay. The authors' analysis ran thus. A statistical classification framework was built to diagnose cytomegalovirus status from the catalog of TCR beta chain sequences. In TCRdb, the immuneACCESS table is reduced to in-frame sequences with V and J assigned. These tables do not hold every clone; where another copy was compared, an unresolved V gene accounts for under half, and the others remain unexplained. The V and J calls and the clone size are those of that table, but D and trimming were determined from the DNA. This sample is represented by about 240,000 clones; approximately 84% of them were singletons. 1% to 1.5% of the sample comes from the top ten.

The donors belonged to the validation cohort of approximately 130 subjects, which was separate from the roughly 680-subject first cohort. In regard to this clone: Its antigen is unknown. No qualities accompany the bases; no much larger clone lies one base away.

This sequence was found in a woman aged 30 to 39 in good health and CMV-seropositive. Specimen: PBMCs. The sequence is built from TRBV5-1 and TRBJ2-3, with a tentative D gene TRBD2 over 6 matching bases. The sequence in DNA is TGCGCCAGCAGCTCTGGGACGACTATTTCCGGGGGTACGCAGTATTTT. This sequence encodes CASSSGTTISGGTQYF.